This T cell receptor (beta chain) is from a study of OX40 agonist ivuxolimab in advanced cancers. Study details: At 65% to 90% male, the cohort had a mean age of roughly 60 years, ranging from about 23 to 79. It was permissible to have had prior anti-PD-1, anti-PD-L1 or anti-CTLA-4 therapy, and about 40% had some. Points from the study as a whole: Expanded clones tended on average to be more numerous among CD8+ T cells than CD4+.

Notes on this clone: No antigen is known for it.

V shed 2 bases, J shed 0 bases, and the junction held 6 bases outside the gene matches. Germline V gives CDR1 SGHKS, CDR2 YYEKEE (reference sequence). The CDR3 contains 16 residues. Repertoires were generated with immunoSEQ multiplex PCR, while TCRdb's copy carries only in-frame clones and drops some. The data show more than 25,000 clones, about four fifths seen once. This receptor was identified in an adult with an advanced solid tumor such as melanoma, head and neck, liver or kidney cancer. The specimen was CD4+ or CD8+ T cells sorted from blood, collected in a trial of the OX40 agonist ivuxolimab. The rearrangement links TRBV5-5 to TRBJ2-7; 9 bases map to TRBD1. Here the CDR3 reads CASSFSGTGSSYEQYF. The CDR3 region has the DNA TGTGCCAGCAGCTTTAGTGGGACAGGGAGCTCCTACGAGCAGTACTTC.